A single sample gave rise to the 9 T cell receptor beta chains below, sequenced in a study of identical twins (dated by TCRdb to about 2016). Library prep was done by 5' RACE. Sequencing relied on an Illumina HiSeq 2000. The public reads were reanalyzed by TCRdb: fastp trimming at Q25, MiXCR alignment, in-frame beta chains only. Rows with one shared CDR3 protein collapse into an entry with the most common genes and DNA. This sample lists about 920,000 distinct CDR3 sequences; 9% to 15% were detected once. Of the sample, 1.5% to 2% is held by the ten largest clones. In addition, the sample was reused for a study of yellow fever vaccine responses in identical twins.

Sequencing was carried out using PBMCs. Source of these receptors: a woman under 30 in good health.

This clonotype was seen a few times. The V gene is TRBV20-1, the J gene TRBJ2-6; D unclear. CDR3 length: 18 residues. V dropped 0 bases and J dropped 0 bases, with 15 bases sitting between them. The germline gives CDR1 DFQATT, CDR2 SNEGSKA (reference sequence). In DNA, the CDR3 is TGCAGTGCTAGAGAATCTCACGAAGCCCGCTCTGGGGCCAACGTCCTGACTTTC. Its translation: CSARESHEARSGANVLTF.

This clonotype was observed a few times. This chain uses TRBV15 with TRBJ2-1; 10 bases are a match to TRBD2. The CDR3 extends over 18 amino acids. The V segment lost 1 base and the J segment 3 bases; nucleotides outside the gene matches: 9. The germline V gene encodes CDR1 LNHNV and CDR2 YYDKDF (reference sequence). Here the CDR3 DNA reads TGTGCCACCAGCAGAGGACTAGCGGGCATCCTACTCTACAATGAGCAGTTCTTC. As protein: CATSRGLAGILLYNEQFF. Together with reference TRBV15 and TRBJ2-1, the CDR3 gives the full variable domain: DAMVIQNPRYQVTQFGKPVTLSCSQTLNHNVMYWYQQKSSQAPKLLFHYYDKDFNNEADTPDNFQSRRPNTSFCFLDIRSPGLGDTAMYLCATSRGLAGILLYNEQFFGPGTRLTVL.

The chain couples TRBV19 to TRBJ2-7; 9 bases are a match to TRBD2. Germline V gene sequence: CDR1 LNHDA, CDR2 SQIVND (reference sequence). The junction had 12 bases not matched to a gene; V was cut back by 6 bases and J by 3 bases. The CDR3 has 16 residues. CDR3 sequence (DNA): TGTGCCAGTAGCCCTGCGGGAGGGAGGGTTGGCTACGAGCAGTACTTC. Its translation: CASSPAGGRVGYEQYF.

In this sample, this clonotype turned up many times. The gene calls are TRBV12-3 or TRBV12-4 and TRBJ2-2, with 10 bases fitting TRBD2. This CDR3 contains 16 residues. V shed 6 bases, J shed 2 bases, and the junction held 6 bases outside the gene matches. CDR3 in amino acids: CASSPGTSANTGELFF. Here the CDR3 DNA reads TGTGCCAGCAGCCCCGGGACTAGCGCTAACACCGGGGAGCTGTTTTTT.

The V and J genes are TRBV7-1 and TRBJ2-3; TRBD1 agrees at 7 bases. TRBV7-1 is annotated as an ORF whose role is uncertain. V dropped 3 bases and J dropped 2; count of bases not matched to a gene: 23. The CDR3 is 21 residues long. As DNA, the CDR3 is TGTGCCAGCAGCTCCTACCCCGGGACAGAGACGACACAGAGAGACACAGATACGCAGTATTTT. This translates into CASSSYPGTETTQRDTDTQYF.

This clonotype came up many times. The V and J genes are TRBV7-2 and TRBJ2-3, with 7 bases aligning to TRBD2. The CDR3 has 16 residues. Losses at the gene ends were 1 base for V and 2 bases for J; bases not matched to a gene: 6. Germline V gene data show CDR1 as SGHTA and CDR2 as FQGNSA. CDR3 coding DNA: TGTGCCAGCAGCTTAGTTGGGGGGGATTTCACAGATACGCAGTATTTT. This translates into CASSLVGGDFTDTQYF.

The rearrangement links TRBV20-1 to TRBJ2-1, with 10 bases aligning to TRBD1. V lost 8 bases and J lost 8; bases outside the gene matches: 9. Germline CDR1 DFQATT, CDR2 SNEGSKA (reference sequence). There are 13 residues in the CDR3. In nucleotides, the CDR3 is TGCAGTTCAATCGGGACAGGGGCTGATGAGCAGTTCTTC. As protein: CSSIGTGADEQFF.

This clonotype was seen a few times. This chain joins TRBV20-1 and TRBJ1-5; D possibly corresponds to TRBD1 (5 bases). Germline CDR1 DFQATT, CDR2 SNEGSKA (reference sequence). This CDR3 is 15 amino acids long. The ends were cut back, 5 bases at V and 2 bases at J, with 16 bases in the middle. The CDR3 DNA is TGCAGTGCTGTAAGGGGCGCGCGGGGCAATCAGCCCCAGCATTTT. The encoded protein is CSAVRGARGNQPQHF.

This clonotype turned up a few times. The rearrangement links TRBV20-1 to TRBJ1-5; tentative D call: TRBD1 (5 bases). Germline V gene lookup returns CDR1 DFQATT and CDR2 SNEGSKA (reference sequence). V lost 3 bases and J 6 bases, leaving 9 bases between the germline ends. The CDR3 spans 12 residues. The DNA of the CDR3 is TGCAGTGCTAGCGGGGGAAGTCAGCCCCAGCATTTT. Amino acid sequence: CSASGGSQPQHF.